The 16 T cell receptor beta chains below come from one sample, sequenced in a study of T-cell memory formation after mild COVID-19. TCRdb redid the calling of the 5' RACE reads with MiXCR, one entry per CDR3 protein. Of about 610,000 distinct CDR3 sequences listed, 15% to 20% are singletons. The material sequenced was PBMCs or a T cell subset sorted from them (not recorded which). The receptors derive from an adult woman who had mild COVID-19 (a few samples of this study predate the infection). Cell type and time point are not known.

This clonotype came up many times. The rearrangement joins TRBV7-3 to TRBJ1-1, with TRBD1 matching 8 bases. V lost 5 bases and J lost 4; bases outside the gene matches: 3. Germline V gene lookup returns CDR1 SGHTA and CDR2 FQGTGA. The CDR3 runs to 13 residues. CDR3 nucleotides: TGTGCCAGCAGCCCCACAGGGGGCACTGAAGCTTTCTTT. Amino acid sequence: CASSPTGGTEAFF. The full variable domain, rest sourced from reference TRBV7-3 and TRBJ1-1, is GAGVSQTPSNKVTEKGKYVELRCDPISGHTALYWYRQSLGQGPEFLIYFQGTGAADDSGLPNDRFFAVRPEGSVSTLKIQRTERGDSAVYLCASSPTGGTEAFFGQGTRLTVV.

This clonotype was observed a handful of times. This chain connects TRBV5-6 to TRBJ1-6, with a weak D call TRBD1 (5 bases). The CDR3 runs 16 residues. Trimming took off 2 bases at V and 9 bases at J, with 18 bases between the two ends. Germline CDR1 and CDR2: SGHDT and YYEEEE. CDR3 in amino acids: CASSFQRGSGGSPLHF. The CDR3 region has the DNA TGTGCCAGCAGCTTTCAACGGGGCTCTGGGGGTTCACCCCTCCACTTT.

J is TRBJ2-7 and V is TRBV20-1, with D perhaps matching TRBD1 (5 bases). V lost 0 bases and J 6 bases, leaving 12 bases between the germline ends. In germline, CDR1 is DFQATT, CDR2 SNEGSKA (reference sequence). The CDR3 spans 13 residues. CDR3 protein: CSARDLAGIEQYF. CDR3 in DNA: TGCAGTGCTAGAGATTTGGCAGGGATCGAGCAGTACTTC.

This clonotype was seen at least ten times. A read error may account for a junction end that differs from germline. The CDR3 DNA follows: TGCGCCAGCAGCTTGACAGAAAACTATGGCTACACCTTC. Translated, it gives CASSLTENYGYTF. The chain carries TRBV7-9 and TRBJ1-2; possibly TRBD1 for D (5 bases). Germline lookup yields CDR1 SEHNR and CDR2 FQNEAQ (reference sequence). The CDR3 is 13 amino acids.

This clonotype was seen many times. The chain combines TRBV11-2 with TRBJ1-5, with D perhaps matching TRBD1 (5 bases). CDR1 is SGHAT and CDR2 is FQNNGV in the germline V gene. The length of the CDR3 is 13 residues. V was trimmed by 5 bases and J by 4 bases, leaving 9 bases between them. In DNA, the CDR3 is TGTGCCAGCAGCCAAGGGGTGAATCAGCCCCAGCATTTT. It codes for CASSQGVNQPQHF.

This clonotype has only a few counts. The J gene is TRBJ2-7, the V gene TRBV5-1, with D unclear. The CDR3 sequence is 15 residues long. Between the trimmed V and J ends, which lost 0 bases and 4 bases, there was a span of 14 bases. Germline-derived CDR1 and CDR2 are SGHRS and YFSETQ. CDR3 loop: CASSLEEPVVYEQYF. CDR3 bases: TGCGCCAGCAGCTTGGAAGAACCCGTCGTATACGAGCAGTACTTC.

This clonotype was counted between two and nine times. The chain recombines TRBV14 with TRBJ2-5, with TRBD2 identical over 9 bases. The CDR3 has 15 residues. Germline V gives CDR1 SGHDN, CDR2 FVKESK. V shed 0 bases and J 4 bases; nucleotides not matched to a gene: 3. The CDR3 DNA sequence: TGTGCCAGCAGCCAAGATGGGACTAGCCGAGAGACCCAGTACTTC. Amino acids: CASSQDGTSRETQYF. Full variable domain (missing parts from reference TRBV14 and TRBJ2-5): EAGVTQFPSHSVIEKGQTVTLRCDPISGHDNLYWYRRVMGKEIKFLLHFVKESKQDESGMPNNRFLAERTGGTYSTLKVQPAELEDSGVYFCASSQDGTSRETQYFGPGTRLLVL.

There are a few counts of this clonotype. The chain is built from TRBV4-3 and TRBJ2-1; 13 nucleotides agree with TRBD2. This CDR3 spans 18 amino acids. J gave up 6 bases and V 0 bases, and 8 bases lay outside the gene matches. Germline V CDR1 and CDR2: LGHNA, YSLEER. For the CDR3, the DNA is TGCGCCAGCAGCCAAGATCAACTAGCGGGAGGGCCGGGCAATGAGCAGTTCTTC. Amino acids: CASSQDQLAGGPGNEQFF.

CDR3 sequence (DNA): TGTGCCACCCGTCGGGGGGCAAGGAACACTGAAGCTTTCTTT. Protein product: CATRRGARNTEAFF. This rearrangement joins TRBV24-1 to TRBJ1-1; the D gene is possibly TRBD1 (6 bases). CDR3 length: 14 residues. V was shortened by 9 bases and J by 1 base, with 14 bases between the two germline ends. The V gene's germline CDR1 is KGHDR and CDR2 SFDVKD.

This clonotype has only a few counts. The V and J genes are TRBV20-1 and TRBJ2-3; D remains ambiguous. Trimming cost V 0 bases and J 0 bases, with 10 bases left between them. Per germline, CDR1 DFQATT and CDR2 SNEGSKA (reference sequence). This CDR3 region has 15 residues. In DNA form, the CDR3 reads TGCAGTGCTAGAGATCGGCAGAGAAGCACAGATACGCAGTATTTT. It codes for CSARDRQRSTDTQYF.

The V call is TRBV19, the J call TRBJ2-1; D perhaps matches TRBD1 (5 bases). V was cut by 0 bases and J by 0 bases, with 6 bases left in between. Germline V gives CDR1 LNHDA, CDR2 SQIVND (reference sequence). This CDR3 has 15 residues. The DNA for the CDR3 is TGTGCCAGTAGTATAGAGACAGCCTCCTACAATGAGCAGTTCTTC. Amino acids: CASSIETASYNEQFF.

This clonotype was seen a few times. The V gene is TRBV12-5, the J gene TRBJ2-3; D gene uncertain. The CDR3 length is 16 residues. V lost 0 bases, J lost 0 bases, and 10 bases lay in between. Germline CDR1 LGHNT, CDR2 FRNRAP. The CDR3 coding sequence is TGTGCTAGTGGTTTGGTAGTGGCGCGAAGCACAGATACGCAGTATTTT. Translated, it gives CASGLVVARSTDTQYF.

This clonotype turned up a few times. V and J are TRBV5-1 and TRBJ2-5; perhaps TRBD2 as D (5 bases). Germline CDR1 is SGHRS and CDR2 is YFSETQ. Trimming took 2 bases from V and 5 from J, leaving 13 bases between them. The CDR3 runs to 14 residues. CDR3 DNA: TGCGCCAGCAGCTTAGATGAGGGAGTGGAGACCCAGTACTTC. Translating gives CASSLDEGVETQYF.

The chain carries TRBV2 and TRBJ2-2; 7 bases are shared with TRBD2. Germline lookup yields CDR1 SNHLY and CDR2 FYNNEI. There are 15 residues in the CDR3. With 2 bases clipped from V and 6 bases from J, the junction kept 6 bases outside the gene matches. CDR3 residues: CASSETTSISGELFF. The CDR3 nucleotides are TGTGCCAGCAGTGAAACGACTAGCATATCCGGGGAGCTGTTTTTT.

This clonotype was counted between two and nine times. This chain connects TRBV29-1 to TRBJ2-7; the match to TRBD1 covers 10 bases. The CDR3 sequence is 13 residues long. V was clipped by 6 bases and J by 4 bases; unmatched bases: 6. Germline-derived CDR1 and CDR2 are SQVTM and ANQGSEA. CDR3 loop: CSVLTGGSYEQYF. As DNA, the CDR3 is TGCAGCGTCCTGACAGGGGGCAGTTACGAGCAGTACTTC.

This chain connects TRBV12-3 or TRBV12-4 to TRBJ1-1; D is possibly TRBD1 (5 bases). The CDR3 has 11 residues. With 7 bases removed from V and 8 bases from J, the gap between germline ends came to 11 bases. The CDR3 sequence is CASNKEGEAFF. The CDR3 DNA is TGTGCCAGCAACAAGGAGGGGGAAGCTTTCTTT.